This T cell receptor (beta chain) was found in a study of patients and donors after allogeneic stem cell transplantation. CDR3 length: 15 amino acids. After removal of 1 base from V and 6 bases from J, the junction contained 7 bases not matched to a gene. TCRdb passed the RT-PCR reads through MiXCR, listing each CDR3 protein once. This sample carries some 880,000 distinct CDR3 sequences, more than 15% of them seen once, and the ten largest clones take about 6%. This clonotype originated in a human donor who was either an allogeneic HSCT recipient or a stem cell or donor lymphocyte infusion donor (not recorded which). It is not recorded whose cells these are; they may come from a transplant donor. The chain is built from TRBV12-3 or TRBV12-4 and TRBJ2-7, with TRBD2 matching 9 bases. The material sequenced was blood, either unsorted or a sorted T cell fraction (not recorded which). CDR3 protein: CASSLVGGGASEQYF. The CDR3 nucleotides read TGTGCCAGCAGTTTAGTGGGCGGGGGGGCCTCCGAGCAGTACTTC.